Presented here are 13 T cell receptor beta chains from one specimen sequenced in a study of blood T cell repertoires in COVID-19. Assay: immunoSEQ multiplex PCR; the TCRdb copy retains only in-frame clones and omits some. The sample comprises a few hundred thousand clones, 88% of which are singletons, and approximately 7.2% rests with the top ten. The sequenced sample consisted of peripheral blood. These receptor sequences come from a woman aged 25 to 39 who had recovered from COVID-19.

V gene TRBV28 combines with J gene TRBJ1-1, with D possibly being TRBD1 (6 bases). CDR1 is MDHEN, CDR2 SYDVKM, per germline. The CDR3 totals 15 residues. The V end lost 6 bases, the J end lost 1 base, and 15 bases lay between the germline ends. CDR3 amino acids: CASRWTALKNTEAFF. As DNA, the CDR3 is TGTGCCAGCAGGTGGACAGCGTTGAAGAACACTGAAGCTTTCTTT. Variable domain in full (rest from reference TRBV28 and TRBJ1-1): DVKVTQSSRYLVKRTGEKVFLECVQDMDHENMFWYRQDPGLGLRLIYFSYDVKMKEKGDIPEGYSVSREKKERFSLILESASTNQTSMYLCASRWTALKNTEAFFGQGTRLTVV.

Here the CDR3 DNA reads TGTGCCAGCAGTTTATGGTGGGCCTCCTACGAGCAGTACTTC. Translation: CASSLWWASYEQYF. V usage is TRBV28 and J usage is TRBJ2-7; D ambiguous. This CDR3 has 14 residues. Germline assignment: CDR1 MDHEN and CDR2 SYDVKM. Trimming cost V 0 bases and J 0 bases, with 6 bases left between them.

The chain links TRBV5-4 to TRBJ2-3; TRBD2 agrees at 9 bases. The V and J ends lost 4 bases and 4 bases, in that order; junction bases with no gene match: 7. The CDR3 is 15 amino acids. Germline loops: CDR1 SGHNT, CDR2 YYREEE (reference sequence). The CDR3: CASSQTGGGADTQYF. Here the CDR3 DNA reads TGTGCCAGCAGCCAGACGGGCGGGGGGGCAGATACGCAGTATTTT.

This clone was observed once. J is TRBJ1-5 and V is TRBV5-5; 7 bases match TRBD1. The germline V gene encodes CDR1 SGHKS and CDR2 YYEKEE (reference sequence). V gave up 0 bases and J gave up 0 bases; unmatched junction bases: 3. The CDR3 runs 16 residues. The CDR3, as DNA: TGTGCCAGCAGCTTGGGAGCAGGGGGTAGCAATCAGCCCCAGCATTTT. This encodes CASSLGAGGSNQPQHF. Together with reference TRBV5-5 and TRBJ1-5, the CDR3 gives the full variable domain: DAGVTQSPTHLIKTRGQQVTLRCSPISGHKSVSWYQQVLGQGPQFIFQYYEKEERGRGNFPDRFSARQFPNYSSELNVNALLLGDSALYLCASSLGAGGSNQPQHFGDGTRLSIL.

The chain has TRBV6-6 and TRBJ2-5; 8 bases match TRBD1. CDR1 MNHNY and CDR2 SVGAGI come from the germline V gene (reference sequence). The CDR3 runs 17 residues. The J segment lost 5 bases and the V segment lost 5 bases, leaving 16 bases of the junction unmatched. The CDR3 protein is CASSPEGTGRLIETQYF. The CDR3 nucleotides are TGTGCCAGCAGTCCGGAGGGGACAGGTAGATTAATTGAGACCCAGTACTTC.

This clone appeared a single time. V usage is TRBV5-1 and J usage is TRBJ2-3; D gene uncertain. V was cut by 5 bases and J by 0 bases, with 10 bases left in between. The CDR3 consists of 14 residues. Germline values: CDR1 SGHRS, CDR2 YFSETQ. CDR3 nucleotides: TGCGCCAGCAGACCCTTCGGGAGCACAGATACGCAGTATTTT. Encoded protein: CASRPFGSTDTQYF.

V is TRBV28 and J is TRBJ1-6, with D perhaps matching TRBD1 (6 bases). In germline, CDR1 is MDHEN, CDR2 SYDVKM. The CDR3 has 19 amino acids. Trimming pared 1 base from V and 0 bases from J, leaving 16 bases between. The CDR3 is CASSLFPGHLSSYNSPLHF. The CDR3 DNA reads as TGTGCCAGCAGTTTATTTCCGGGACACCTGAGCTCCTATAATTCACCCCTCCACTTT.

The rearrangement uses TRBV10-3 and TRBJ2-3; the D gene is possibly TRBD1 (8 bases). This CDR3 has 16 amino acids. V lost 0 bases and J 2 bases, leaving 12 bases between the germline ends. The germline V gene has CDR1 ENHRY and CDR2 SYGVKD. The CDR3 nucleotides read TGTGCCATCAGTGAGTCAACAGGGGGGGTCACAGATACGCAGTATTTT. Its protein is CAISESTGGVTDTQYF.

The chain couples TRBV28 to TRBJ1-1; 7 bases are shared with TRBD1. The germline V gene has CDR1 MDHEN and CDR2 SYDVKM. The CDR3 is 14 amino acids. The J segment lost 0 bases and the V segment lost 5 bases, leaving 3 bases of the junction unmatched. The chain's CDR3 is CASSRDRLNTEAFF. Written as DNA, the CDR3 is TGTGCCAGCAGTCGGGACAGATTGAACACTGAAGCTTTCTTT.

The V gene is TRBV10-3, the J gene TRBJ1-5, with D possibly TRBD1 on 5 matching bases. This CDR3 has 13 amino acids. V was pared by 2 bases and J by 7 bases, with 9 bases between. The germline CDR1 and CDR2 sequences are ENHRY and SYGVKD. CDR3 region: CAISEGGTQPQHF. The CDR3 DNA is TGTGCCATCAGTGAGGGAGGGACCCAGCCCCAGCATTTT.

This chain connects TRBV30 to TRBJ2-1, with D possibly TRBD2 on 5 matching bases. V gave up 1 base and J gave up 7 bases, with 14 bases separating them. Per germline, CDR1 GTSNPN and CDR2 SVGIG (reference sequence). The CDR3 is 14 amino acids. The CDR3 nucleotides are TGTGCCTGGAGTGGGACTCAACCACGAAATGAGCAGTTCTTC. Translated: CAWSGTQPRNEQFF.

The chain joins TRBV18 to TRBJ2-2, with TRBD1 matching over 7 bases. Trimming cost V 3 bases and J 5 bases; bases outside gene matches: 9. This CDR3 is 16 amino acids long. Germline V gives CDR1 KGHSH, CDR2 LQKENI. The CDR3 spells CASSPSNRGGTGELFF. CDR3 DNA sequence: TGTGCCAGCTCACCCTCAAACAGGGGCGGAACCGGGGAGCTGTTTTTT.

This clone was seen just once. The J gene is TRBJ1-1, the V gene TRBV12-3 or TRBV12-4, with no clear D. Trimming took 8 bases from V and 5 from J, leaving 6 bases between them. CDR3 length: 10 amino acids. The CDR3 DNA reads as TGTGCCAGCTCAGCGACTGAAGCTTTCTTT. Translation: CASSATEAFF.